The rows below give T cell receptor beta chains drawn from one sample of a study of response to subunit inactivated influenza vaccine. TCRdb used MiXCR to reprocess the RT-PCR reads, holding one entry per CDR3 protein. Among around 650,000 distinct CDR3 sequences listed, approximately 14% were seen once. The source material was PBMCs from blood, sampled less than 13 days after vaccination. Receptor source: a man in his fifties who received an inactivated influenza vaccine. The CDR3 runs from the conserved cysteine through the conserved F or W. A D gene is named only where the DNA matches it firmly. Only part of the rows carry a size: once, few, many, or a class if the clone is expanded.

CDR3	DNA	D	size	V	J
CASSHQDNYGYTF	TGCGCCAGCAGCCACCAGGATAACTATGGCTACACCTTC	-	few	TRBV4-1	TRBJ1-2
CATGTYNEQFF	TGTGCCACCGGGACCTACAATGAGCAGTTCTTC	-	few	TRBV10-3	TRBJ2-1
CAISTRGGETQYF	TGTGCCATCTCTACTAGGGGGGGGGAGACCCAGTACTTC	-	-	TRBV10-3	TRBJ2-5
CASSYAYSRGTGANVLTF	TGTGCCAGCAGTTACGCGTACTCTAGGGGGACTGGGGCCAACGTCCTGACTTTC	-	-	TRBV6-5	TRBJ2-6
CASSFSPQRDTQYF	TGCGCCAGCAGCTTCTCCCCACAGCGGGATACGCAGTATTTT	-	-	TRBV5-1	TRBJ2-3
CASLSGGSGPDTQYF	TGTGCCAGCCTGTCGGGGGGGTCGGGTCCAGATACGCAGTATTTT	TRBD2	-	TRBV12-3/TRBV12-4	TRBJ2-3
CASSFAGASYEQYF	TGTGCCAGCAGCTTTGCGGGGGCCTCCTACGAGCAGTACTTC	-	-	TRBV11-2	TRBJ2-7
CASSQDYRDVAKNIQYF	TGCGCCAGCAGCCAAGATTACAGGGATGTAGCCAAAAACATTCAGTACTTC	-	few	TRBV4-3	TRBJ2-4
CASSQGLAGAKENQYF	TGTGCCAGCAGCCAAGGGCTAGCGGGGGCTAAAGAGAACCAGTACTTC	TRBD2	-	TRBV4-2	TRBJ2-5
CASSQEDPGWYNEQFF	TGTGCCAGCAGCCAAGAGGACCCAGGGTGGTACAATGAGCAGTTCTTC	-	-	TRBV14	TRBJ2-1
CSVEDLAETGGYTF	TGCAGCGTTGAAGATCTGGCGGAGACTGGGGGCTACACCTTC	-	few	TRBV29-1	TRBJ1-2
CASSSPGGGGTDTQYF	TGTGCCAGCAGTTCTCCAGGGGGCGGGGGCACAGATACGCAGTATTTT	TRBD1	many	TRBV28	TRBJ2-3
CASSSQHQETQYF	TGTGCCAGCAGTTCCCAACACCAAGAGACCCAGTACTTC	-	few	TRBV28	TRBJ2-5
CASSQQPGPEQFF	TGTGCCAGCAGCCAGCAACCGGGACCTGAGCAGTTCTTC	-	few	TRBV14	TRBJ2-1
CASSSSGGNTQYF	TGTGCCAGCAGTTCCAGCGGTGGGAATACGCAGTATTTT	-	-	TRBV7-2	TRBJ2-3
CSASLGGDQPQHF	TGCAGTGCTAGTTTAGGGGGAGATCAGCCCCAGCATTTT	-	few	TRBV20-1	TRBJ1-5
CASTVWGIGEKLFF	TGTGCCAGCACCGTTTGGGGGATAGGGGAAAAACTGTTTTTT	-	many	TRBV12-3/TRBV12-4	TRBJ1-4
CASSHPGRDNSPLHF	TGTGCCAGCAGCCATCCGGGGAGGGACAATTCACCCCTCCACTTT	-	many	TRBV4-2	TRBJ1-6
CASTPKDTQYF	TGTGCCAGTACTCCCAAGGATACGCAGTATTTT	-	few	TRBV19	TRBJ2-3
CSAQGGRGNTEAFF	TGCAGTGCTCAAGGAGGGAGGGGGAACACTGAAGCTTTCTTT	-	-	TRBV20-1	TRBJ1-1